Included here is one TCR beta chain sequence, with context. This entry belongs to a study of T cell changes during pregnancy in multiple sclerosis. The method was immunoSEQ multiplex PCR; TCRdb's version includes in-frame clones alone and lacks a portion of them. The table has tens of thousands of clones, 75% to 95% seen once. Per germline, CDR1 SGHTA and CDR2 FQGNSA. The CDR3 length is 16 residues. The junction had 3 bases not matched to a gene; V was cut back by 1 base and J by 1 base. V is TRBV7-2 and J is TRBJ2-2; 7 bases map to TRBD1. This TCR came from a female donor with multiple sclerosis, enrolled in a pregnancy study. The sequences come from CD4+ T cells from peripheral blood mononuclear cells, collected in the second trimester of pregnancy. This CDR3 is CASSLGTGVNTGELFF. The CDR3 DNA sequence: TGTGCCAGCAGCTTAGGAACAGGGGTGAACACCGGGGAGCTGTTTTTT.